The 27 T cell receptor beta chains below all came from one sample that was sequenced in a study of T cell changes during pregnancy in multiple sclerosis. TCRdb's table, derived via immunoSEQ multiplex PCR, lists solely in-frame clones and lacks some. The repertoire holds tens of thousands of clones, with approximately 92% as singletons. Sequencing used peripheral blood, obtained in the third trimester of pregnancy. Receptors were obtained from a female donor with multiple sclerosis, enrolled in a pregnancy study.

This sequence joins TRBV28 and TRBJ1-5; weak D call: TRBD1 (6 bases). In germline, CDR1 is MDHEN, CDR2 SYDVKM. The CDR3 extends over 15 amino acids. With 8 bases removed from V and 2 bases from J, the gap between germline ends came to 16 bases. The CDR3 nucleotides read TGTGCCAGCTTTGAAAGGGGGTTCGGCAATCAGCCCCAGCATTTT. Translated: CASFERGFGNQPQHF.

V is TRBV14 and J is TRBJ1-1; no reliable D call. In germline, CDR1 is SGHDN, CDR2 FVKESK. The V gene lost 7 bases and the J gene lost 0 bases, with 9 bases spanning the gap. This CDR3 has 13 amino acids. Here the CDR3 reads CASTRIMNTEAFF. The CDR3 DNA sequence: TGTGCCAGCACTAGAATAATGAACACTGAAGCTTTCTTT.

This clone is medium-sized (0.01 to 0.1%). The V gene is TRBV28, the J gene TRBJ2-7, with D hard to call. V gave up 2 bases and J gave up 5 bases, with 10 bases separating them. Germline CDR1 MDHEN, CDR2 SYDVKM. This CDR3 region has 13 residues. The CDR3 region is CASSLRGWDEQYF. The CDR3 nucleotides are TGTGCCAGCAGTTTAAGAGGATGGGACGAGCAGTACTTC. Filled out from reference TRBV28 and TRBJ2-7, the complete variable domain reads DVKVTQSSRYLVKRTGEKVFLECVQDMDHENMFWYRQDPGLGLRLIYFSYDVKMKEKGDIPEGYSVSREKKERFSLILESASTNQTSMYLCASSLRGWDEQYFGPGTRLTVT.

This rearrangement joins TRBV7-3 to TRBJ2-2; TRBD2 matches at 8 bases. Per germline, CDR1 SGHTA and CDR2 FQGTGA. V was clipped by 5 bases and J by 2 bases; unmatched bases: 4. This CDR3 spans 15 amino acids. The CDR3 nucleotides are TGTGCCAGCAGCGCCGGGACTAGTAACACCGGGGAGCTGTTTTTT. Amino acids: CASSAGTSNTGELFF.

The chain links TRBV19 to TRBJ2-2, with D perhaps matching TRBD2 (6 bases). The CDR3 sequence is 14 residues long. V lost 3 bases and J 5 bases, leaving 10 bases between the germline ends. CDR1 and CDR2 from the germline V gene are LNHDA and SQIVND (reference sequence). Written as DNA, the CDR3 is TGTGCCAGTAGTATCGGACTACATACCGGGGAGCTGTTTTTT. It translates to CASSIGLHTGELFF.

The rearrangement joins TRBV11-2 to TRBJ2-1; D is ambiguous. Trimming shortened V by 0 bases and J by 7 bases, and 10 bases separated the two germline ends. CDR3 length: 14 amino acids. CDR1 SGHAT and CDR2 FQNNGV come from the germline V gene. CDR3 DNA sequence: TGTGCCAGCAGCTTAGATAGCCGTTCTAATGAGCAGTTCTTC. Protein: CASSLDSRSNEQFF.

Here the CDR3 DNA reads TGTGCCAGCAGCTGGGACAGTAGTACGCAGTTCTTC. It yields the protein CASSWDSSTQFF. V gene TRBV7-9 combines with J gene TRBJ2-1; 7 bases line up with TRBD1. The trim removed 4 bases at V and 12 bases at J, leaving 6 bases unmatched. Per the germline V gene, CDR1 is SEHNR and CDR2 is FQNEAQ (reference sequence). The CDR3 length is 12 residues. Complete variable domain (other parts from reference TRBV7-9 and TRBJ2-1): DTGVSQNPRHKITKRGQNVTFRCDPISEHNRLYWYRQTLGQGPEFLTYFQNEAQLEKSRLLSDRFSAERPKGSFSTLEIQRTEQGDSAMYLCASSWDSSTQFFGPGTRLTVL.

The gene calls are TRBV19 and TRBJ2-1; 9 bases are a match to TRBD2. The germline CDR1 and CDR2 sequences are LNHDA and SQIVND (reference sequence). Trimming at V came to 1 base and at J to 10 bases, leaving 8 bases not matched to a gene. The CDR3 extends over 15 amino acids. The CDR3 region is CASSIGASGEREQFF. The CDR3 DNA sequence: TGTGCCAGTAGTATAGGAGCTAGCGGGGAACGGGAGCAGTTCTTC.

This clone was counted a single time. The chain links TRBV5-1 to TRBJ2-2; D possibly corresponds to TRBD2 (6 bases). CDR3 length equals 15 residues. Germline CDR1 is SGHRS and CDR2 is YFSETQ. The V end was cut by 0 bases, the J end by 4 bases, with 10 bases between. The CDR3 DNA is TGCGCCAGCAGCTTGGTCCCGGGGGTCACCGGGGAGCTGTTTTTT. As protein: CASSLVPGVTGELFF. Combining the CDR3 with reference TRBV5-1 and TRBJ2-2 gives the whole variable domain KAGVTQTPRYLIKTRGQQVTLSCSPISGHRSVSWYQQTPGQGLQFLFEYFSETQRNKGNFPGRFSGRQFSNSRSEMNVSTLELGDSALYLCASSLVPGVTGELFFGEGSRLTVL.

V is TRBV5-6 and J is TRBJ2-7; 8 positions match TRBD1. There are 14 residues in the CDR3. J lost 6 bases, V lost 0 bases, and 5 bases had no gene match. CDR1 and CDR2 from the germline V gene are SGHDT and YYEEEE. This CDR3 is CASSLVQGASEQYF. The CDR3 DNA follows: TGTGCCAGCAGCTTGGTCCAGGGGGCATCCGAGCAGTACTTC.

V gene TRBV7-2 combines with J gene TRBJ2-7; possible D gene TRBD2, 6 bases. The CDR3 is 15 residues long. V gave up 1 base and J gave up 6 bases, with 16 bases separating them. Germline V gene lookup returns CDR1 SGHTA and CDR2 FQGNSA. In DNA, the CDR3 is TGTGCCAGCAGCTTAGTGGGGGACTGGTCTAGCGAGCAGTACTTC. Translation gives CASSLVGDWSSEQYF.

The rearrangement links TRBV5-8 to TRBJ1-1, with D tentatively TRBD1 (5 bases). Germline CDR1 reads SGHTS; CDR2 reads YDEGEE. Trimming took off 0 bases at V and 10 bases at J, with 13 bases between the two ends. The CDR3 spans 13 residues. The CDR3 sequence: CASSLVRGKGAFF. CDR3 sequence (DNA): TGTGCCAGCAGCTTGGTAAGGGGTAAGGGAGCTTTCTTT.

CDR3 protein: CASSIGLAGGHIQETQYF. The CDR3, as DNA: TGCGCCAGCAGCATAGGACTAGCGGGAGGACACATTCAAGAGACCCAGTACTTC. J is TRBJ2-5 and V is TRBV5-1; 14 bases agree with TRBD2. The V segment lost 4 bases and the J segment 2 bases; nucleotides outside the gene matches: 10. The germline V gene has CDR1 SGHRS and CDR2 YFSETQ. CDR3 size: 18 residues.

The rearrangement joins TRBV11-2 to TRBJ1-5; TRBD1 agrees at 7 bases. The CDR3 length is 13 residues. With V trimmed by 3 bases and J by 4 bases, 0 bases remained unmatched. Germline lookup yields CDR1 SGHAT and CDR2 FQNNGV. Here the CDR3 reads CASSLGQNQPQHF. CDR3 nucleotides: TGTGCCAGCAGCTTGGGACAGAATCAGCCCCAGCATTTT.

This clone was seen more than once but under ten times. The chain recombines TRBV15 with TRBJ1-2; D is ambiguous. Trimming stripped 3 bases from V and 2 bases from J, with 19 bases between. The CDR3 is made up of 17 amino acids. In germline, CDR1 is LNHNV, CDR2 YYDKDF (reference sequence). The CDR3 bases are TGTGCCACCAGCAGTGATCGTGCCCCGAGCCTCAACTATGGCTACACCTTC. Translating it yields CATSSDRAPSLNYGYTF.

The chain uses TRBV2 and TRBJ1-1, with a tentative D call TRBD1 (6 bases). The germline gives CDR1 SNHLY, CDR2 FYNNEI. Between the trimmed V and J ends, which lost 5 bases and 11 bases, there was a span of 27 bases. This CDR3 has 16 residues. DNA of the CDR3: TGTGCCAGCAGTCCAAGCCCCCTACAGGGAGGGATCTCCGCTTTCTTT. This translates into CASSPSPLQGGISAFF.

J is TRBJ2-5 and V is TRBV4-3; the match to TRBD2 covers 9 bases. There are 18 residues in the CDR3. Germline CDR1 and CDR2: LGHNA and YSLEER. J lost 0 bases, V lost 0 bases, and 8 bases had no gene match. This CDR3 is CASSQERASGIHQETQYF. The CDR3 coding sequence is TGCGCCAGCAGCCAAGAGAGGGCTAGCGGGATTCACCAAGAGACCCAGTACTTC.

This rearrangement joins TRBV5-4 to TRBJ2-6, with 10 bases matching TRBD2. V trimming: 2 bases; J trimming: 0 bases; junction bases outside the gene matches: 5. The germline gives CDR1 SGHNT, CDR2 YYREEE (reference sequence). The CDR3 is 18 residues long. For the CDR3, the DNA is TGTGCCAGCAGCTTAGCGGGAGGGTCTCTCTCTGGGGCCAACGTCCTGACTTTC. Amino acids: CASSLAGGSLSGANVLTF.

The rearrangement joins TRBV7-2 to TRBJ1-2; 7 positions agree with TRBD1. The V gene's germline CDR1 is SGHTA and CDR2 FQGNSA. J was trimmed by 6 bases and V by 2 bases; bases with no gene match: 3. The CDR3 has 13 amino acids. CDR3 nucleotides: TGTGCCAGCAGCTTAAGGACAGGCGATGGCTACACCTTC. Amino acid sequence: CASSLRTGDGYTF.

The chain links TRBV11-2 to TRBJ2-7; D not certain. The CDR3 loop spans 13 amino acids. Germline V gene sequence: CDR1 SGHAT, CDR2 FQNNGV. V lost 5 bases to trimming and J lost 4 bases, with 12 bases between them. CDR3 DNA sequence: TGTGCCAGCAGCCTCATAACAAAATACGAGCAGTACTTC. Translating gives CASSLITKYEQYF.

This clone was found once. The chain joins TRBV10-3 to TRBJ2-7; D is ambiguous. Deletions cut 8 bases from V and 6 bases from J, with 17 bases between. CDR3 length: 13 residues. Germline V gene data show CDR1 as ENHRY and CDR2 as SYGVKD. This CDR3 is CAIVRLEDFEQYF. The CDR3 coding sequence is TGTGCCATCGTGCGCCTAGAAGACTTCGAGCAGTACTTC.

This chain joins TRBV4-2 and TRBJ2-4; D may be TRBD1 (5 bases). Germline V gene data show CDR1 as LGHNA and CDR2 as YNFKEQ. V was pared by 1 base and J by 5 bases, with 15 bases between. The CDR3 length is 16 residues. The DNA of the CDR3 is TGTGCCAGCAGCCAAGGGGTATCGGACACCCAAAACATTCAGTACTTC. It yields the protein CASSQGVSDTQNIQYF.

This clone has only one observation. The rearrangement joins TRBV11-2 to TRBJ2-2; 7 bases are a match to TRBD2. The length of the CDR3 is 15 residues. Germline lookup yields CDR1 SGHAT and CDR2 FQNNGV. J was trimmed by 0 bases and V by 5 bases; bases with no gene match: 3. This CDR3 is CASSTGTTNTGELFF. The CDR3 DNA sequence: TGTGCCAGCAGCACCGGGACTACGAACACCGGGGAGCTGTTTTTT.

The chain is built from TRBV4-1 and TRBJ1-6; TRBD1 aligns across 7 bases. Germline-derived CDR1 and CDR2 are MGHRA and YSYEKL. The CDR3 extends over 15 amino acids. The J segment lost 6 bases and the V segment lost 2 bases, leaving 4 bases of the junction unmatched. The CDR3 protein is CASSQYTGANSPLHF. CDR3 nucleotide sequence: TGCGCCAGCAGCCAATATACAGGGGCTAATTCACCCCTCCACTTT.

The gene calls are TRBV7-7 and TRBJ2-3; D may be TRBD2 (6 bases). The CDR3 totals 14 residues. V was shortened by 3 bases and J by 1 base, with 8 bases between the two germline ends. Germline CDR1 reads SSHAT; CDR2 reads FNYEAQ (reference sequence). CDR3: CASSLERGTDTQYF. The CDR3 DNA reads as TGTGCCAGCAGCTTGGAGCGGGGCACAGATACGCAGTATTTT.

The genes are TRBV6-1 and TRBJ1-4, with TRBD1 identical over 11 bases. J gave up 7 bases and V 1 base, and 2 bases lay outside the gene matches. CDR3 length: 15 amino acids. CDR1 is MNHNS and CDR2 is SASEGT in the germline V gene. CDR3 sequence reads: CASSEGTGGVEKLFF. As DNA, the CDR3 is TGTGCCAGCAGTGAAGGGACAGGGGGCGTTGAAAAACTGTTTTTT.

V is TRBV10-2 and J is TRBJ2-1, with 11 nucleotides matching TRBD2. The trim removed 6 bases at V and 4 bases at J, leaving 5 bases unmatched. CDR1 and CDR2 (germline): WSHSY, SAAADI. The CDR3 length is 15 residues. In DNA form, the CDR3 reads TGCGCCAGCAGAAAGCTAGCGGGGGGTTACAATGAGCAGTTCTTC. Protein: CASRKLAGGYNEQFF.